The 3 T cell receptor beta chains below all came from one sample that was sequenced in a study of blood T cell repertoires in COVID-19. Clones were sequenced by immunoSEQ multiplex PCR, and TCRdb holds only the in-frame ones, with some missing. This table holds over 30,000 clones, about 90% found once. The sample consisted of peripheral blood. Every receptor here comes from a man aged 65 to 79 with active or convalescent COVID-19.

DNA of the CDR3: TGTGCCAGCAGCCGGGGGACAGGGTCCTACAATGAGCAGTTCTTC. Protein: CASSRGTGSYNEQFF. This chain links TRBV2 with TRBJ2-1; 9 bases are shared with TRBD1. This CDR3 spans 15 amino acids. J gave up 1 base and V 6 bases, and 4 bases lay outside the gene matches. Germline CDR1 is SNHLY and CDR2 is FYNNEI.

This chain uses TRBV20-1 with TRBJ2-5, with D possibly matching TRBD1 (6 bases). Trimming stripped 3 bases from V and 4 bases from J, with 18 bases between. CDR1 DFQATT and CDR2 SNEGSKA come from the germline V gene (reference sequence). This CDR3 has 15 residues. The CDR3 nucleotides read TGCAGTGCTAGTGACAGCAGGGGTTTAGGAGAGACCCAGTACTTC. Translated: CSASDSRGLGETQYF.

The V and J genes are TRBV5-6 and TRBJ1-4, with unresolved D. The germline CDR1 and CDR2 sequences are SGHDT and YYEEEE. Trimming left V 1 base short and J 10 bases short, with 17 bases between. CDR3 size: 15 residues. CDR3 in amino acids: CASSLIGTPAGKLFF. As DNA, the CDR3 is TGTGCCAGCAGCTTGATCGGCACCCCAGCGGGAAAACTGTTTTTT.